The subject of this entry is one T cell receptor (beta chain). The clone's antigen remains unknown. The record has no base qualities; no much larger clone is one base away. This record comes from a study of shared clonotypes between healthy human individuals (dated by TCRdb to the early 2020s). Context from the whole study: The cohort included three men and a couple of women between 18 and 49 years of age. Libraries were prepared and TCR repertoires were sequenced by different laboratories using diverse techniques, in order to increase sequencing depth and limit assay-specific biases. The study deeply sequenced blood TCR repertoires of roughly five healthy adults to estimate repertoire size and the extent of clonotype sharing between individuals. Between about 0.8 and 9 billion PBMCs per donor were obtained by leukapheresis. For each donor, CD4 naive and CD4 memory were each run on three plates, CD8 naive on two plates, and CD8 memory on one plate. The study at large found these results: The small number of donors limited the genetic and exposure-history diversity represented. About 5% of naive CD4, more than 3% of naive CD8, about 2.5% of memory CD4, and over 0.35% of memory CD8 clonotypes were shared across several donors. Compared with non-shared clonotypes, the clonotypes found in all four sorted-subset donors had higher generation probabilities. Even with the large sequencing depth, rarefaction of the sorted-subset datasets indicated that sequencing was incomplete. Naive subsets generally had larger estimated clonotype richness than memory subsets. Sampling was restricted to blood, and TCR repertoires in tissues likely differ from the TCR repertoires found in blood. Based on pairwise subsampling, the degree of clonotype sharing among donors was expected to be affected by sequencing depth.

For the CD8 naive samples, CD45RO-negative cells were positively selected for CCR7, yielding a CD45RA+CCR7+ population from which TemRA cells were excluded. The donors were healthy, HIV-negative adults with no recently reported acute infections or vaccinations. All donors were Caucasian adults living in Nashville, Tennessee, USA. Blood was collected by leukapheresis, and PBMCs were isolated by Ficoll-Histopaque density gradient centrifugation and then cryopreserved in liquid nitrogen vapor phase. Purity and quantity of every magnetically sorted T cell population were checked by analytical flow cytometry. Each sorted fraction had its genomic DNA isolated and then quantified by UV absorbance on a Nanodrop 2000c. Using the deep immunoSEQ assay, TCR CDR3 regions were amplified from genomic DNA by multiplex PCR. Extracted genomic DNA from each cell subset was distributed evenly across all wells of several immunoSEQ 96-well plates, and each plate was treated as a replicate. For sorted subsets, approximately 190 ng genomic DNA, equal to about 30,000 T cell genomes, was loaded into each replicate PCR. Purified libraries were quantified with a Qubit 3.0 fluorometer, sized on a Bioanalyzer 2100, and re-quantified with the KAPA Library Quantification kit. Each immunoSEQ 96-well plate was sequenced on its own single-read 150-cycle Illumina NextSeq 550 flow cell. From the authors' description of their analysis: The immunoSEQ output contained only junctional sequences without quality scores, so filtering could not match that applied to full-length reads. Sequences were annotated with PyIR, a Python wrapper for IgBLAST v1.9, using IMGT germline references to assign V/J genes and CDR3. Reads were removed for weak V/J assignments (E-value above 1e-6), missing CDR3, stop codons, out-of-frame junctions, or ambiguous translated residues. V3J clonotypes were defined by identical inferred V gene, J gene, and CDR3 amino acid sequence. The percentage overlap between two repertoires was calculated by dividing the number of shared unique clonotypes by the size of the smaller repertoire. Repertoire richness was assessed with RTK rarefaction, the Chao1 estimator, and Recon v2.1 estimates of unobserved clonotypes. Generation probabilities for all TCRbeta clonotypes obtained by the gDNA method from a few donors were computed using OLGA. TCRdb took over this immuneACCESS table, retaining in-frame rearrangements with V and J assigned. Such tables are incomplete; in checked studies, under half of the missing clones stem from an unresolved V gene, and the remainder is unexplained. The V and J calls and the clone size are those of that table, but D and trimming were determined from the DNA. This sample comprises about 870,000 clones, nearly 95% of them detected only once. More than 20% of the sample rests with the top ten.

The cysteine opens and the phenylalanine closes a CDR3 of 13 amino acids. Of the read, only the CDR3 DNA is kept; its 39 bases are in frame from base 1. CDR1 is given as SGDLS and CDR2 as YYNGEE, both from the germline V gene. The germline ends are 6 bases apart after V is trimmed by 0 bases and J by 2 bases. The sequence links TRBV9 to TRBJ2-7, with the D gene uncertain. What was sequenced was naive CD8+ T cells sorted from blood. The sample's cell subset or site label is to be understood as: CD45RA+CCR7+. This sequence was found in a young man in good health. The CDR3 corresponds to CASSVDSPYEQYF. In nucleotides, the sequence is TGTGCCAGCAGCGTAGATAGTCCCTACGAGCAGTACTTC. The CDR3 plus the reference TRBV9 and TRBJ2-7 genes for the other parts give the full variable domain: DSGVTQTPKHLITATGQRVTLRCSPRSGDLSVYWYQQSLDQGLQFLIQYYNGEERAKGNILERFSAQQFPDLHSELNLSSLELGDSALYFCASSVDSPYEQYFGPGTRLTVT.